This T cell receptor beta chain is drawn from a study of blood T cell repertoires in COVID-19. The wider study: The United States, Italy and Spain were the sources of the acute and convalescent COVID-19 samples. T cells, B-cell-depleted T cells, or PBMCs supplied cDNA or gDNA.

Data came from immunoSEQ multiplex PCR; TCRdb stores just in-frame clones and leaves some out. The top ten clones hold roughly an eighth of a sample with under 95,000 clones, over 80% of them seen once. CDR1 and CDR2 (germline): SGHRS, YFSETQ. The CDR3 loop spans 15 amino acids. V lost 0 bases and J lost 2; bases outside the gene matches: 2. The sequenced sample consisted of peripheral blood. This sequence joins TRBV5-1 and TRBJ2-5; 9 bases match TRBD2. This clonotype was sampled from a human donor in a cohort sampled during active COVID-19. This CDR3 reads CASSLALAGQETQYF. Here the CDR3 DNA reads TGCGCCAGCAGCTTGGCGCTAGCGGGACAAGAGACCCAGTACTTC.